A selection of T cell receptor beta chains follows, all from one sample in a study of T cell responses to AZD1222 COVID-19 vaccine. Produced via immunoSEQ multiplex PCR; TCRdb's table is partial and in-frame only. The data hold more than 150,000 clones, with 75% to 90% observed a single time. Sample: peripheral blood, taken on day 0 of AZD1222 vaccination. These receptors originate from an adult in good health. Each CDR3 is given with its conserved first and last residue. D genes are given only for firm matches. Size is omitted from some rows. Given values are once, few, many or a class for expanded clones.

J gene: TRBJ1-3
clone size: once
V gene: TRBV3-1/TRBV3-2
D gene: TRBD1
CDR3 DNA: TGTGCCAGCAGCCAGACAGGGGGGAACACCATATATTTT
CDR3 protein: CASSQTGGNTIYF

J gene: TRBJ1-4
clone size: -
V gene: TRBV6-5
D gene: -
CDR3 DNA: TGTGCCAGCAGTTACTCGGGGAGTCAGTTTTTT
CDR3 protein: CASSYSGSQFF

J gene: TRBJ1-5
clone size: -
V gene: TRBV5-1
D gene: -
CDR3 DNA: TGCGCCAGCAGCTTAAGCGGGGCGCCGTTTCAGCCCCAGCATTTT
CDR3 protein: CASSLSGAPFQPQHF

J gene: TRBJ1-6
clone size: -
V gene: TRBV5-4
D gene: TRBD1
CDR3 DNA: TGTGCCAGCAGCTCTGGGGCCGGGACAGGGCCCTCACCCCTCCACTTT
CDR3 protein: CASSSGAGTGPSPLHF

J gene: TRBJ1-4
clone size: -
V gene: TRBV7-9
D gene: -
CDR3 DNA: TGTGCCAGCACGCGGCTCCAGGCTGCAACTAATGAAAAACTGTTTTTT
CDR3 protein: CASTRLQAATNEKLFF

J gene: TRBJ1-3
clone size: -
V gene: TRBV28
D gene: -
CDR3 DNA: TGTGCCAGCAGTTTATGGGCCTACTCTGGAAACACCATATATTTT
CDR3 protein: CASSLWAYSGNTIYF

J gene: TRBJ2-7
clone size: once
V gene: TRBV5-6
D gene: -
CDR3 DNA: TGTGCCAGCAGCTTGCGCGGGGTGAGCTACGAGCAGTACTTC
CDR3 protein: CASSLRGVSYEQYF

J gene: TRBJ2-4
clone size: -
V gene: TRBV19
D gene: -
CDR3 DNA: TGTGCCAGTATCGATCCTGGGGCCAAAAACATTCAGTACTTC
CDR3 protein: CASIDPGAKNIQYF

J gene: TRBJ2-1
clone size: -
V gene: TRBV2
D gene: -
CDR3 DNA: TGTGCCAGCAGTACAACACAAAACAATGAGCAGTTCTTC
CDR3 protein: CASSTTQNNEQFF

J gene: TRBJ2-7
clone size: -
V gene: TRBV4-2
D gene: TRBD1
CDR3 DNA: TGTGCCAGCAGCCAAGGCGCCCCGGGACAGGGCTACGAGCAGTACTTC
CDR3 protein: CASSQGAPGQGYEQYF

J gene: TRBJ2-7
clone size: -
V gene: TRBV29-1
D gene: TRBD1
CDR3 DNA: TGCAGCGTCCGACAGGGGGCGGGCTCCTACGAGCAGTACTTC
CDR3 protein: CSVRQGAGSYEQYF

J gene: TRBJ2-7
clone size: -
V gene: TRBV28
D gene: -
CDR3 DNA: TGTGCCAGTGGCGCAGGGGGGATCTACGAGCAGTACTTC
CDR3 protein: CASGAGGIYEQYF

J gene: TRBJ1-4
clone size: few
V gene: TRBV28
D gene: TRBD1
CDR3 DNA: TGTGCCAGCAGTACTACAGGGGGCTTGGGGGAAAAACTGTTTTTT
CDR3 protein: CASSTTGGLGEKLFF

J gene: TRBJ2-1
clone size: -
V gene: TRBV29-1
D gene: -
CDR3 DNA: TGCAGCGCTGCGGGGAGCTCCTACAATGAGCAGTTCTTC
CDR3 protein: CSAAGSSYNEQFF

J gene: TRBJ1-4
clone size: once
V gene: TRBV5-8
D gene: -
CDR3 DNA: TGTGCCAGCAGCTTAGGGACTTACGCAACTAATGAAAAACTGTTTTTT
CDR3 protein: CASSLGTYATNEKLFF

J gene: TRBJ2-1
clone size: -
V gene: TRBV14
D gene: -
CDR3 DNA: TGTGCCAGCAGCCAAGAGCGAAGGCTCGGAACCCTACGGTCCTACAATGAGCAGTTCTTC
CDR3 protein: CASSQERRLGTLRSYNEQFF

J gene: TRBJ1-3
clone size: -
V gene: TRBV28
D gene: -
CDR3 DNA: TGTGCCAGCCGGGACGGGTCCGACGGAAACACCATATATTTT
CDR3 protein: CASRDGSDGNTIYF

J gene: TRBJ1-2
clone size: -
V gene: TRBV28
D gene: -
CDR3 DNA: TGTGCCAGCTCTGCGGGGGGCACAGGTGGCTACACCTTC
CDR3 protein: CASSAGGTGGYTF

J gene: TRBJ1-4
clone size: -
V gene: TRBV6-5
D gene: TRBD1
CDR3 DNA: TGTGCCAGCAGTTACTCCCCCAGGGGGCGTGAAAAACTGTTTTTT
CDR3 protein: CASSYSPRGREKLFF

J gene: TRBJ1-2
clone size: -
V gene: TRBV6-5
D gene: -
CDR3 DNA: TGTGCCAGCAGTTACTCGGCAGGGCTGAACTATGGCTACACCTTC
CDR3 protein: CASSYSAGLNYGYTF

J gene: TRBJ2-1
clone size: -
V gene: TRBV6-1
D gene: TRBD2
CDR3 DNA: TGTGCCAGCAGAGAAAGGGGTACTAGCGGGGGCCTCAGGGATGAGCAGTTCTTC
CDR3 protein: CASRERGTSGGLRDEQFF

J gene: TRBJ2-2
clone size: -
V gene: TRBV11-2
D gene: -
CDR3 DNA: TGTGCCAGCAGCTTAGGGTCCGGGGGCGGGGAGCTGTTTTTT
CDR3 protein: CASSLGSGGGELFF

J gene: TRBJ1-3
clone size: -
V gene: TRBV5-5
D gene: -
CDR3 DNA: TGTGCCAGCAGCTTGGTTATAGGGTCTGGAAACACCATATATTTT
CDR3 protein: CASSLVIGSGNTIYF

J gene: TRBJ1-6
clone size: -
V gene: TRBV7-9
D gene: -
CDR3 DNA: TGTGCCAGCAGCCCTAGGGGCTCCTATAATTCACCCCTCCACTTT
CDR3 protein: CASSPRGSYNSPLHF

J gene: TRBJ2-5
clone size: -
V gene: TRBV4-1
D gene: -
CDR3 DNA: TGCGCCAGCAGCCAGAGATCTCGCGGGGGCGGTGAAGAGACCCAGTACTTC
CDR3 protein: CASSQRSRGGGEETQYF

J gene: TRBJ1-2
clone size: -
V gene: TRBV5-4
D gene: TRBD1
CDR3 DNA: TGTGCCAGCAGCTCCCGGACAGGGGACTATGGCTACACCTTC
CDR3 protein: CASSSRTGDYGYTF

J gene: TRBJ2-3
clone size: -
V gene: TRBV24-1
D gene: TRBD2
CDR3 DNA: TGTGCCACCAGTGGACATCCTAGCGGGGGGGCCGGGACAGATACGCAGTATTTT
CDR3 protein: CATSGHPSGGAGTDTQYF

J gene: TRBJ1-2
clone size: -
V gene: TRBV7-2
D gene: -
CDR3 DNA: TGTGCCAGCAGATCCGCGAACTTGGCGTTGAGTGGCTACACCTTC
CDR3 protein: CASRSANLALSGYTF

J gene: TRBJ2-1
clone size: -
V gene: TRBV19
D gene: TRBD1
CDR3 DNA: TGTGCCAGTAGTCGACCGGGACAGGGTTTGCATGAGCAGTTCTTC
CDR3 protein: CASSRPGQGLHEQFF

J gene: TRBJ1-5
clone size: -
V gene: TRBV7-2
D gene: -
CDR3 DNA: TGTGCCAGCAGCTTAAATACAGGGATGATCAATCAGCCCCAGCATTTT
CDR3 protein: CASSLNTGMINQPQHF

J gene: TRBJ2-7
clone size: -
V gene: TRBV28
D gene: TRBD1
CDR3 DNA: TGTGCCAGCAGTTCTGACAGGGGGCTATACTTC
CDR3 protein: CASSSDRGLYF

J gene: TRBJ2-3
clone size: once
V gene: TRBV19
D gene: -
CDR3 DNA: TGTGCCAGTAGGAGGGTCCCAGATACGCAGTATTTT
CDR3 protein: CASRRVPDTQYF

J gene: TRBJ1-5
clone size: -
V gene: TRBV24-1
D gene: -
CDR3 DNA: TGTGCCACCAGTAGTTATAGCAATCAGCCCCAGCATTTT
CDR3 protein: CATSSYSNQPQHF

J gene: TRBJ1-5
clone size: -
V gene: TRBV2
D gene: TRBD1
CDR3 DNA: TGTGCCACCGGGGACAGGGAGCATCAGCCCCAGCATTTT
CDR3 protein: CATGDREHQPQHF

J gene: TRBJ1-2
clone size: -
V gene: TRBV6-5
D gene: -
CDR3 DNA: TGTGCCAGCAAGGAAGGGGGCTACACCTTC
CDR3 protein: CASKEGGYTF

J gene: TRBJ1-1
clone size: few
V gene: TRBV7-2
D gene: -
CDR3 DNA: TGTGCCAGCAGCCAGGGGACTACTACTGAAGCTTTCTTT
CDR3 protein: CASSQGTTTEAFF

J gene: TRBJ1-2
clone size: -
V gene: TRBV7-9
D gene: TRBD1
CDR3 DNA: TGTGCCAGCAGCCGACCCACAGGGGTCGGCTATGGCTACACCTTC
CDR3 protein: CASSRPTGVGYGYTF

J gene: TRBJ1-6
clone size: -
V gene: TRBV9
D gene: TRBD1
CDR3 DNA: TGTGCCAGCAGCGAGGACAGGGGGGCCGCTCCCCTCCACTTT
CDR3 protein: CASSEDRGAAPLHF

J gene: TRBJ2-2
clone size: once
V gene: TRBV13
D gene: -
CDR3 DNA: TGTGCCAGCAGCCCGGGACCCCTGAACACCGGGGAGCTGTTTTTT
CDR3 protein: CASSPGPLNTGELFF

J gene: TRBJ2-3
clone size: -
V gene: TRBV1
D gene: -
CDR3 DNA: TGCACCAGTAAGACAGGGGGCTTCCCTCACAGAGATACGCAGTATTTT
CDR3 protein: CTSKTGGFPHRDTQYF

J gene: TRBJ1-1
clone size: once
V gene: TRBV15
D gene: -
CDR3 DNA: TGTGCCACCAGCAGAGATCTCGGGGGTGGCACTGAAGCTTTCTTT
CDR3 protein: CATSRDLGGGTEAFF